One TCR beta chain is described in this entry. Its specificity is not known. The data originate from a study of cytomegalovirus exposure and HLA in healthy donors. Whole-study findings and limits: Overall, some 160 TCR beta chains were annotated as cytomegalovirus-associated. Among the CMV-associated chains, three were confirmed in vitro as specific for CMV antigens.

This CDR3 contains 15 residues. Germline V CDR1 and CDR2: MDHEN, SYDVKM. Trimming cost V 2 bases and J 4 bases; bases outside gene matches: 4. The donors were part of the approximately 120-subject validation cohort, which stood apart from the roughly 700-subject first cohort. Profiling relied on immunoSEQ multiplex PCR, and the TCRdb table lists in-frame clones only, not all of them. Among 100,000 to 150,000 clones listed, 89% were seen once. The TCR sequence derives from a young woman in good health and CMV-seronegative. The chain couples TRBV28 to TRBJ2-3, with 9 nucleotides matching TRBD1. Material: PBMCs. In DNA form, the CDR3 reads TGTGCCAGCAGTTTACAACAGGGGGCGTCAGATACGCAGTATTTT. The encoded protein is CASSLQQGASDTQYF.